Presented here are 18 T cell receptor gamma chains from one specimen sequenced in a study of gamma-delta chains in newborns, infants, children. TCRdb used CATT to re-call clones from the reads. The top ten clones hold around 40% of a sample with roughly 600 gamma-chain clones, roughly two fifths of them seen once. Material for sequencing was blood. The receptor set was obtained from a child who was a newborn, infant or young child, either healthy, febrile or measles-vaccinated (not recorded which).

Concerning this clone: A much larger clone differs by one base, so this may be a read error. There is no J gene call, but TRGV9 is given as the V gene. The germline CDR1 and CDR2 sequences are GITISATS and ISYDGTV (reference sequence). CDR3 length equals 14 residues. This chain's CDR3 is CALWEVRDYYKELF. The CDR3 nucleotides read TGTGCCTTGTGGGAGGTGCGGGATTATTATAAGGAACTCTTT.

CDR3 residues: CALWEVRTGRYKKLF. CDR3 DNA: TGTGCCTTGTGGGAGGTGCGGACAGGTCGTTATAAGAAACTCTTT. V usage is TRGV9 and J usage is TRGJ1 or TRGJ2. TCRdb does not report a J gene; here it was assigned by matching the DNA to germline references. With 0 bases clipped from V and 6 bases from J, the junction kept 11 bases outside the gene matches. Germline V lookup: CDR1 GITISATS, CDR2 ISYDGTV (reference sequence). This CDR3 comprises 15 residues.

This clone has a handful of counts. A much larger clone differs from this one at a single base, so this may be a read error. The rearrangement uses TRGV9 and TRGJP. Because TCRdb records no J gene, it was assigned here through a match of the DNA to germline. CDR1 GITISATS and CDR2 ISYDGTV come from the germline V gene (reference sequence). Losses at the gene ends were 0 bases for V and 7 bases for J; bases not matched to a gene: 3. The CDR3 covers 16 residues. CDR3 region: CALWEVKELGKKIKVF. As DNA, the CDR3 is TGTGCCTTGTGGGAGGTGAAGGAGTTGGGCAAAAAAATCAAGGTATTT.

This clone was seen a few times. Within the sample, other DNA sequences also encode this same CDR3. This chain links TRGV9 with TRGJP. The J gene was not available in TCRdb and was assigned here by matching the DNA to germline segments. After removal of 1 base from V and 7 bases from J, the junction contained 4 bases not matched to a gene. Germline CDR1 reads GITISATS; CDR2 reads ISYDGTV (reference sequence). This CDR3 is 16 amino acids long. CDR3 sequence reads: CALWEVGELGKKIKVF. The CDR3 nucleotides are TGTGCCTTGTGGGAGGTCGGGGAGTTGGGCAAAAAAATCAAGGTATTT.

The rearrangement links TRGV9 to TRGJP. Germline matching of the DNA provided the J gene here, since TCRdb leaves it blank. After removal of 4 bases from V and 7 bases from J, the junction contained 16 bases not matched to a gene. The CDR3 is 19 amino acids. Germline V gives CDR1 GITISATS, CDR2 ISYDGTV (reference sequence). The CDR3 loop reads CALWDAAGGRELGKKIKVF. The CDR3 nucleotides read TGTGCCTTGTGGGATGCAGCAGGCGGCAGGGAGTTGGGCAAAAAAATCAAGGTATTT.

In its sample, this clone is large. The same CDR3 also results from other DNA sequences found in this sample. The chain is built from TRGV9 and TRGJP. Germline V gives CDR1 GITISATS, CDR2 ISYDGTV (reference sequence). The CDR3 has 16 residues. Unmatched junction bases numbered 3, after V lost 0 bases and J lost 7 bases. CDR3 loop: CALWEVRELGKKIKVF. CDR3 nucleotides: TGTGCCTTGTGGGAGGTGCGTGAGTTGGGCAAAAAAATCAAGGTATTT.

As for this clone: With a far larger clone one base away, a read error is the likely cause. The chain links TRGV8 to TRGJP1. Because TCRdb records no J gene, it was assigned here through a match of the DNA to germline. Germline CDR1 is VENAVY and CDR2 is YDSYNSRV. The CDR3 covers 13 residues. The CDR3 DNA follows: TGTGCCACCTGGGATACCGCTGGTTGGTTCAAGATATTT. Amino acid sequence: CATWDTAGWFKIF.

Within the sample, this clone is large. Different DNA sequences within this sample yield the same CDR3. The genes are TRGV9 and TRGJP. Here the J gene came from matching the DNA to germline, since TCRdb omits it. Looked up from germline, CDR1 is GITISATS and CDR2 is ISYDGTV (reference sequence). The CDR3 loop spans 16 amino acids. Losses at the gene ends were 2 bases for V and 4 bases for J; bases not matched to a gene: 2. For the CDR3, the DNA is TGTGCCTTGTGGGAGGGCCAAGAGTTGGGCAAAAAAATCAAGGTATTT. It is translated as CALWEGQELGKKIKVF.

Comment on this clone: This may be a read error: a much more frequent sequence differs by one nucleotide. The V and J genes are TRGV9 and TRGJP. No J gene is reported in TCRdb; it was inferred here by comparing the DNA with germline. Germline V lookup: CDR1 GITISATS, CDR2 ISYDGTV (reference sequence). This CDR3 is 15 amino acids long. CDR3 in amino acids: CALWGEELGKKSKVF. The DNA of the CDR3 is TGTGCCTTGTGGGGTGAAGAGTTGGGCAAAAAAAGCAAGGTATTT.

This clone was seen only a few times. The chain joins TRGV9 to TRGJP. TCRdb is silent on the J gene; assignment here came from matching the DNA to germline. The V segment lost 2 bases and the J segment 10 bases; nucleotides outside the gene matches: 8. The CDR3 is made up of 16 amino acids. Germline CDR1 is GITISATS and CDR2 is ISYDGTV (reference sequence). CDR3 DNA sequence: TGTGCCTTGTGGGAGGCCCGTGAATTGGGCAAAAAAATCAAGGTATTT. This translates into CALWEARELGKKIKVF.

As for this clone: Other nucleotide sequences in the sample specify the same CDR3. The gene calls are TRGV9 and TRGJP. TCRdb leaves out the J gene; it was filled in here by matching the DNA to germline. The V segment lost 2 bases and the J segment 4 bases; nucleotides outside the gene matches: 2. The CDR3 is made up of 16 amino acids. Germline assignment: CDR1 GITISATS and CDR2 ISYDGTV (reference sequence). In nucleotides, the CDR3 is TGTGCCTTGTGGGAGGGTCAAGAGTTGGGCAAAAAAATCAAGGTATTT. This translates into CALWEGQELGKKIKVF.

Remarks on this clone: One end of the junction does not line up with germline, which may come from a read error. J is TRGJP and V is TRGV9. The J gene was not available in TCRdb and was assigned here by matching the DNA to germline segments. Germline lookup yields CDR1 GITISATS and CDR2 ISYDGTV (reference sequence). This CDR3 has 17 amino acids. The chain's CDR3 is CALWESRQEVGKKIKVF. In DNA form, the CDR3 reads TGTGCCTTGTGGGAGAGCCGGCAAGAGGTGGGCAAAAAAATCAAGGTATTT.

Worth noting for this clone: A clone one base away is much larger, so this may be a read error. V is TRGV2 and J is TRGJ1 or TRGJ2. Here the J gene was assigned by germline matching of the DNA, as TCRdb has none. Per the germline V gene, CDR1 is EGSNGY and CDR2 is YDSYNSKV. The CDR3 spans 12 residues. As DNA, the CDR3 is TGTGCCACCTGGTACGGGCGTCATAAGAAACTCTTT. Protein sequence: CATWYGRHKKLF.

As regards this clone: This clone may be a read error of a much larger clone one base away. This specimen includes other DNA sequences encoding the same CDR3. This chain joins TRGV9 and TRGJP. The J gene, absent from TCRdb, was called here by matching the DNA to germline. Germline V CDR1 and CDR2: GITISATS, ISYDGTV (reference sequence). The CDR3 is 17 residues long. V lost 0 bases to trimming and J lost 7 bases; unmatched junction nucleotides: 6. The CDR3 loop reads CALWEVLQELGKKIKVF. The CDR3 DNA reads TGTGCCTTGTGGGAGGTGCTTCAGGAGTTGGGCAAAAAAATCAAGGTATTT.

By sample fraction, this clone is large. Other nucleotide sequences in the sample specify the same CDR3. The chain uses TRGV9 and TRGJ1 or TRGJ2. CDR1 and CDR2 (germline): GITISATS, ISYDGTV (reference sequence). The CDR3 runs to 12 residues. Trimming removed 1 base from V and 3 bases from J; junction bases left unmatched: 0. The CDR3 reads CALWEVYYKKLF. CDR3 in DNA: TGTGCCTTGTGGGAGGTTTATTATAAGAAACTCTTT.

For the J gene the call is TRGJ1 or TRGJ2; the V gene lacks a call. CDR3 length: 15 residues. The CDR3, as DNA: TGTGCCACCTGGGATGTGCCCTCGAATTATTATAAGAAACTCTTT. Protein sequence: CATWDVPSNYYKKLF.

Remarks on this clone: With a far larger clone one base away, a read error is the likely cause. The sample carries other DNA sequences with the same CDR3. The V gene is TRGV9, the J gene TRGJP. The J gene, not given by TCRdb, was assigned here from a germline match of the nucleotide sequence. CDR1 GITISATS and CDR2 ISYDGTV come from the germline V gene (reference sequence). The CDR3 has 15 amino acids. In nucleotides, the CDR3 is TGCGCCTTGTGGGAGCAAGAGTTGGGCAAAAAAATCAAGGTATTT. As protein: CALWEQELGKKIKVF.

As concerns this clone: A clone one base away is much larger, so this may be a read error. Other DNA sequences in this sample translate to the same CDR3. J is TRGJP and V is TRGV9. Here the J gene was assigned by germline matching of the DNA, as TCRdb has none. This CDR3 region has 14 residues. Germline CDR1 GITISATS, CDR2 ISYDGTV (reference sequence). In DNA, the CDR3 is TGCGCCTTGTGGCAAGAGTTGGGCAAAAAAATCAAGGTATTT. This encodes CALWQELGKKIKVF.